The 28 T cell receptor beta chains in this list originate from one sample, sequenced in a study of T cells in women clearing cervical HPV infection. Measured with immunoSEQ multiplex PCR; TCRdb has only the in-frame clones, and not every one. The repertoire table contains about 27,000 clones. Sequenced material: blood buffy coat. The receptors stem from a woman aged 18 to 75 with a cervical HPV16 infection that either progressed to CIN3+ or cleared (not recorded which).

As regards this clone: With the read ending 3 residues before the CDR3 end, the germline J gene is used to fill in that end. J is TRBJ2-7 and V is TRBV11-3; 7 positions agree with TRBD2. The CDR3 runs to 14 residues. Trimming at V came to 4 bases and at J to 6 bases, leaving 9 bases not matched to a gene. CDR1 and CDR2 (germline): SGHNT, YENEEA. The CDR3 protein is CASSSGLAGGEQYF. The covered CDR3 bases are TGTGCCAGCAGCTCTGGGTTAGCGGGTGGCGAG.

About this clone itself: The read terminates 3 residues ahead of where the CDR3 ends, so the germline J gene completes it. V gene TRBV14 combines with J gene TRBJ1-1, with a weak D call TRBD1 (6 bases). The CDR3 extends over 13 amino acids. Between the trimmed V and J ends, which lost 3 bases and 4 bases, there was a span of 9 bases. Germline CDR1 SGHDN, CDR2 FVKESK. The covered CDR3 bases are TGTGCCAGCAGCCACGCAGGGGCCACTGAA. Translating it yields CASSHAGATE. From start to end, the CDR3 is CASSHAGATEAFF. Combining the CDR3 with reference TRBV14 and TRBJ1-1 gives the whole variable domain EAGVTQFPSHSVIEKGQTVTLRCDPISGHDNLYWYRRVMGKEIKFLLHFVKESKQDESGMPNNRFLAERTGGTYSTLKVQPAELEDSGVYFCASSHAGATEAFFGQGTRLTVV.

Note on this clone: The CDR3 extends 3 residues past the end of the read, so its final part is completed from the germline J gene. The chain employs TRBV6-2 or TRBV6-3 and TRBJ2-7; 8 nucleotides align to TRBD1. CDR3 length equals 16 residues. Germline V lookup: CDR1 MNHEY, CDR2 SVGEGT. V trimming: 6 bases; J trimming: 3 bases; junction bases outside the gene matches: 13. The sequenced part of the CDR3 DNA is TGTGCCAGCAGATCGACCTCGACAGGGGATATCTACGAG. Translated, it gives CASRSTSTGDIYE. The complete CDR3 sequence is CASRSTSTGDIYEQYF.

CDR3 sequence reads: CASSPKLAAIGYTF. CDR3 DNA, as far as it was read: TGTGCCAGCTCACCTAAACTAGCGGCCATTGGG. The chain links TRBV18 to TRBJ1-2; D unresolved. The read ends 3 residues before the CDR3 terminus; that terminus is restored from the germline J gene. The CDR3 is 14 residues long. Germline V gives CDR1 KGHSH, CDR2 LQKENI.

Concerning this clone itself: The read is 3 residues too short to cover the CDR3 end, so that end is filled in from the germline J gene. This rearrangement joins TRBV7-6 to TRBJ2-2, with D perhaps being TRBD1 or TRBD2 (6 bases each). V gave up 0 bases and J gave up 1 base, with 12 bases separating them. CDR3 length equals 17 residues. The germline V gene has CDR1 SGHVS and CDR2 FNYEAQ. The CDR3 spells CASSLALAGQNTGELFF. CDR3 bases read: TGTGCCAGCAGCTTAGCGCTTGCGGGACAGAACACCGGGGAG.

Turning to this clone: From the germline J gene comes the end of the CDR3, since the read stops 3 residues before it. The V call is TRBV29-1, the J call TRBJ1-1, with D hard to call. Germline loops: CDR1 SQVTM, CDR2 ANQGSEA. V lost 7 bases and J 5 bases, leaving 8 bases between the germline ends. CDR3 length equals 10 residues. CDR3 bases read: TGCAGCGCCACCAGGACTGAA. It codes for CSATRTE. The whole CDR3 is CSATRTEAFF.

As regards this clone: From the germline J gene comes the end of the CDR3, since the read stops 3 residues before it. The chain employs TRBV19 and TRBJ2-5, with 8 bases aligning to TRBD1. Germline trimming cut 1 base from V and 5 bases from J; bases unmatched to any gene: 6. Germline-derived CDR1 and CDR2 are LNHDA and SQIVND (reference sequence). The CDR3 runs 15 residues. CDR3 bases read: TGTGCCAGTAGTATAGGACAGGGGTCAGTCGAGACC. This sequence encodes CASSIGQGSVET. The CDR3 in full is CASSIGQGSVETQYF.

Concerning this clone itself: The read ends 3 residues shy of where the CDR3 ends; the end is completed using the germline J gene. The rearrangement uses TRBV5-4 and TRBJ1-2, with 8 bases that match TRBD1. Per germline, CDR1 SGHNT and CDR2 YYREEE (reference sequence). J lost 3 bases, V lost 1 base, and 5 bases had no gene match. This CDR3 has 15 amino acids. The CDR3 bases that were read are TGTGCCAGCAGCTTGATGGCAGGGGGCGACTATGGC. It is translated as CASSLMAGGDYG. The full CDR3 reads CASSLMAGGDYGYTF.

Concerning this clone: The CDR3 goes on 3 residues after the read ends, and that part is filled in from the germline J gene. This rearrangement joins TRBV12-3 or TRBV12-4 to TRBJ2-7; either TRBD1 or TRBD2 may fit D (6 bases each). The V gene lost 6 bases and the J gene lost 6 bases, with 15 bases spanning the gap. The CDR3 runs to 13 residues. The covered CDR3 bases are TGTGCCAGCAGAAAAGTCAGGGGAGGCGAG. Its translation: CASRKVRGGE. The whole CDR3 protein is CASRKVRGGEQYF.

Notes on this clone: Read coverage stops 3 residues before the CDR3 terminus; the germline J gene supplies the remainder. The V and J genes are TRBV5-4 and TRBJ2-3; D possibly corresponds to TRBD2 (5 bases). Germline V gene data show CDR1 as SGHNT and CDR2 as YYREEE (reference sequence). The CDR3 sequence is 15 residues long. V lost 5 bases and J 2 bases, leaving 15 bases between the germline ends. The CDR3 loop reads CASRKDLLFTDTQYF. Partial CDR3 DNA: TGTGCCAGCAGGAAGGACTTGCTATTCACAGATACG.

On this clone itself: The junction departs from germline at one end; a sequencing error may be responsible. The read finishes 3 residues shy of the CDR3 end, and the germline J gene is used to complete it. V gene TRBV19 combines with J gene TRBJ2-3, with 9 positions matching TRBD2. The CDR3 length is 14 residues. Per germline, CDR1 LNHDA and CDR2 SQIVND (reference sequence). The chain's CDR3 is CASSRLAATETQYF. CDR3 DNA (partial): TGTGCCAGTAGTAGACTAGCGGCCACAGAGACG.

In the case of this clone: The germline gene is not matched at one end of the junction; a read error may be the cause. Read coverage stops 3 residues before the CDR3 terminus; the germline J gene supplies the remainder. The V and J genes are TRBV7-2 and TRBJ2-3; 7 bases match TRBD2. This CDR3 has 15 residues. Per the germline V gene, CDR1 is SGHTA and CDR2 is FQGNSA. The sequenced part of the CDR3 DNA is TGTACCAGCAGCTTAGTTGGGAGGGGAGCAGAGACG. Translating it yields CTSSLVGRGAET. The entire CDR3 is CTSSLVGRGAETQYF.

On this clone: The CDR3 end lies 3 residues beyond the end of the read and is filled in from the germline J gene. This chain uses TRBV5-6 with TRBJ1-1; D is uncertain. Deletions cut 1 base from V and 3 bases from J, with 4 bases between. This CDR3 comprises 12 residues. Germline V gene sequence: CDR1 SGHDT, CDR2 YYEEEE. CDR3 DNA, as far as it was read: TGTGCCAGCAGCTTGCAGGACACTGAA. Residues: CASSLQDTE. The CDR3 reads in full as CASSLQDTEAFF.

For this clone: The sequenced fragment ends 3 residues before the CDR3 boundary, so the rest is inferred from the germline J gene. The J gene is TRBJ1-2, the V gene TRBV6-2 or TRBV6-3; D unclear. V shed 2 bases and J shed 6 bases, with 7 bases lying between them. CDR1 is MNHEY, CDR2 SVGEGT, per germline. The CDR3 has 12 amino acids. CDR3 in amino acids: CASSYDGDGYTF. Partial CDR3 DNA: TGTGCCAGCAGTTACGACGGGGATGGC.

The CDR3 protein is CASSLRVQGDEQFF. Partial CDR3 DNA: TGCGCCAGCAGTCTCAGGGTTCAGGGGGATGAG. J is TRBJ2-1 and V is TRBV10-2, with 7 bases identical to TRBD1. The read ends 3 residues early relative to the CDR3; the germline J gene fills the gap. Germline CDR1 reads WSHSY; CDR2 reads SAAADI. The CDR3 contains 14 residues. The V segment lost 5 bases and the J segment 8 bases; nucleotides outside the gene matches: 9.

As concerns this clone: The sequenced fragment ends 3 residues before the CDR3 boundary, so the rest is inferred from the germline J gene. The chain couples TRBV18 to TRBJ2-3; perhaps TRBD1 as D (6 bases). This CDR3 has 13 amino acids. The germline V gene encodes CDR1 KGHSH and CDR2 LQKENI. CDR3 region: CASAGQTKETQYF. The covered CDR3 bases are TGTGCCAGCGCTGGACAGACCAAAGAGACG.

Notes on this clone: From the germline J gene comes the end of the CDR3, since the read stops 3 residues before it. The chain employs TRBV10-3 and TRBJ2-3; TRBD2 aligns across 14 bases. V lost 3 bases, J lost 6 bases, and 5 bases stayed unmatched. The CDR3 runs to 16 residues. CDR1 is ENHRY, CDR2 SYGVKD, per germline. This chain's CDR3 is CAISDPGLAGADTQYF. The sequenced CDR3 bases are TGTGCCATCAGTGACCCGGGACTAGCGGGAGCGGATACG.

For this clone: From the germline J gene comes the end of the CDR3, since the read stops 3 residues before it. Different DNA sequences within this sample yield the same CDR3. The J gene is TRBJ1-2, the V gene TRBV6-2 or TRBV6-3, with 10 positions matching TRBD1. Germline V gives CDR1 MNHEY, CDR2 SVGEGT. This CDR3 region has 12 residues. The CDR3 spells CASSQGQGSYTF. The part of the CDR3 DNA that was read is TGTGCCAGCAGTCAGGGACAGGGGAGC.

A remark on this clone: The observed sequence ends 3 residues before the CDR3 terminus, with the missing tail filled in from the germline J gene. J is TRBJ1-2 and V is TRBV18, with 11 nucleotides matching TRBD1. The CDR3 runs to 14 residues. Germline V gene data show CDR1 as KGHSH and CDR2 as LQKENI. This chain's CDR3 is CASGSGQGGYDYTF. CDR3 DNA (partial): TGTGCCAGCGGATCGGGACAGGGGGGATACGAC.

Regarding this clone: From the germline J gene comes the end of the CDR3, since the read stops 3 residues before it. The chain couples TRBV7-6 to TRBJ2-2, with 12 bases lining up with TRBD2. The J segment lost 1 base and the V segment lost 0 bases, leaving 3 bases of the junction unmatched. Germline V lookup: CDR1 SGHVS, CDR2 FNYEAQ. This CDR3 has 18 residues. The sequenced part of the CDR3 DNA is TGTGCCAGCAGCTTAGCGGGACTAGCGGGCTTGAACACCGGGGAG. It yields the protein CASSLAGLAGLNTGE. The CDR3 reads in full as CASSLAGLAGLNTGELFF.

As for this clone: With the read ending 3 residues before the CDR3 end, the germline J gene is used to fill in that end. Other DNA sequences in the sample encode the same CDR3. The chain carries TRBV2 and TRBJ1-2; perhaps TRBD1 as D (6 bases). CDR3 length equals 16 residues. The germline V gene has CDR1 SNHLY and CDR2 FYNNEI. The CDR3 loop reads CASSELAGTSGGGYTF. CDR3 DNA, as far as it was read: TGTGCCAGCAGTGAGTTGGCAGGGACATCCGGCGGGGGA.

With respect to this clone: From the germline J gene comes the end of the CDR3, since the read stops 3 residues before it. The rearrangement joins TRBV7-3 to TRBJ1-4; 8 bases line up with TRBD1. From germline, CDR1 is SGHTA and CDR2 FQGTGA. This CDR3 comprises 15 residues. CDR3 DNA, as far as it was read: TGTGCCAGCAGCAAGGACAGGGCTGGGGCCAACGTA. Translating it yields CASSKDRAGANV. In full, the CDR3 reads CASSKDRAGANVLFF.

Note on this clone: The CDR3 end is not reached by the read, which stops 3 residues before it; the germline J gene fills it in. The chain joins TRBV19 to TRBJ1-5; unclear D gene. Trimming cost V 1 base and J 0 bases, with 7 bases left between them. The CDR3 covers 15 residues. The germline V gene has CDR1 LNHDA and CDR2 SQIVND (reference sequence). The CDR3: CASSIVWHSNQPQHF. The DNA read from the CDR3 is TGTGCCAGTAGTATAGTTTGGCATAGCAATCAGCCC.

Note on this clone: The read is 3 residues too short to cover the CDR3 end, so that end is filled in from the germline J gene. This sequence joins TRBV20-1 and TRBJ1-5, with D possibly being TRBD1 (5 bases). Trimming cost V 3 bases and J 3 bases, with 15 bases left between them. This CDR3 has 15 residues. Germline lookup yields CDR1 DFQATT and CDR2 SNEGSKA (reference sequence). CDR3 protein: CSARIGGVINQPQHF. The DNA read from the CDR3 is TGCAGTGCTAGGATTGGAGGGGTGATCAATCAGCCC.

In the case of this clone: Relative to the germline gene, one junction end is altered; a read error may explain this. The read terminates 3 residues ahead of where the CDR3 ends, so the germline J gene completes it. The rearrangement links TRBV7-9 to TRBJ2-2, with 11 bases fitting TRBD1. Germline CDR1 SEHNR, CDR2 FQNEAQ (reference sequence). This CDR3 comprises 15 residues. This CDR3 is CASSLGQGAWEKLFF. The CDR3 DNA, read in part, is TGTGCCAGCAGTTTAGGACAGGGGGCATGGGAAAAG.

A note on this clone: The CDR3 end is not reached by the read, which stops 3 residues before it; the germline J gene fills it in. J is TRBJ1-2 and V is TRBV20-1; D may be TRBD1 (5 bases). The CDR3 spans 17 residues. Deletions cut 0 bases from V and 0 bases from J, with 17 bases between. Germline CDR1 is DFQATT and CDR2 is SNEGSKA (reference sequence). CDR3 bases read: TGCAGTGCTAGAGATCTCGGCAGGGCTAACACTAACTATGGC. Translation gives CSARDLGRANTNYG. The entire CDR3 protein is CSARDLGRANTNYGYTF.

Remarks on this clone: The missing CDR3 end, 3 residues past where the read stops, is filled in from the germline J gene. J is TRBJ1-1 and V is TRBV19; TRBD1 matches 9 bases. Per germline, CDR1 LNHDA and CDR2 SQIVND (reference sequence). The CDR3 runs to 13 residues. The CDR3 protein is CASEGQGKSEAFF. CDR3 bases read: TGTGCCAGTGAGGGACAGGGAAAGTCGGAA.

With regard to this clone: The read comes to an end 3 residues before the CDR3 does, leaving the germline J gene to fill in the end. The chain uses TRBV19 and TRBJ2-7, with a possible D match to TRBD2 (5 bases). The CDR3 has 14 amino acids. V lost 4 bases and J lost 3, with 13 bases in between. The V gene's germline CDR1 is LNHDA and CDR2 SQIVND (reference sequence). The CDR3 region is CASSSRDGVYEQYF. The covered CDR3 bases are TGTGCCAGTAGTAGTCGCGACGGGGTCTACGAG.